The clone carrying this T cell receptor beta chain was detected a few times. What it recognizes is unknown. The sample originates from a study of T cells in Graves' hyperthyroidism and ophthalmopathy. Regarding the study as a whole: Among thyroid clonotypes expanded above 0.001, most also appeared in blood. With a median lead of 6.5 months before onset, the model predicted ophthalmopathy.

RNA transcripts provided the source from which TCR beta CDR3 regions were amplified. First-round RT-PCR targeting the TCR CDR3 was performed with the HTBI primer set. One entry per CDR3 protein, called by TCRdb with MiXCR from the multiplex PCR reads. This sample has fewer than 450,000 distinct CDR3 sequences, with 11% to 15% found just once. This sequence was found in a man over 45 with Graves' ophthalmopathy. Input material: blood.

CDR3 nucleotides: TGCAGTGCGAATCCGGGACGGGGAGGGGGGGAGCAGTACTTC. This encodes CSANPGRGGGEQYF. The chain carries TRBV20-1 and TRBJ2-7, with a weak D call TRBD2 (7 bases). Trimming pared 6 bases from V and 7 bases from J, leaving 22 bases between. The CDR3 has 14 amino acids. Germline V CDR1 and CDR2: DFQATT, SNEGSKA (reference sequence).